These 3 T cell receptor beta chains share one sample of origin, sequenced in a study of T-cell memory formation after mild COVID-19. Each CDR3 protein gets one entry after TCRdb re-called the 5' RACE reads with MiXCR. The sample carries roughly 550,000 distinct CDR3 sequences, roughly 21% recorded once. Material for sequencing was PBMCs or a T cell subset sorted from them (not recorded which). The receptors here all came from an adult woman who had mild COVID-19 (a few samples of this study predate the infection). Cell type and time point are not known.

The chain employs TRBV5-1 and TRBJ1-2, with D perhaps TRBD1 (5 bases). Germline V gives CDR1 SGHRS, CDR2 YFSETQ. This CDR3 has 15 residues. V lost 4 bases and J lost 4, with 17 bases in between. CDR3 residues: CASSPAGQGGYGYTF. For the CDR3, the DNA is TGCGCCAGCAGCCCCGCAGGGCAGGGAGGCTATGGCTACACCTTC.

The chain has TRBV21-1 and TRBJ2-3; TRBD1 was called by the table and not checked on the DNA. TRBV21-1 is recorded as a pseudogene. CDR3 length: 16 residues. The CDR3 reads CASSKRLSGDGDTQYF. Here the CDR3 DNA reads TGTGCCAGCAGCAAGAGGCTATCAGGGGATGGAGATACGCAGTATTTT.

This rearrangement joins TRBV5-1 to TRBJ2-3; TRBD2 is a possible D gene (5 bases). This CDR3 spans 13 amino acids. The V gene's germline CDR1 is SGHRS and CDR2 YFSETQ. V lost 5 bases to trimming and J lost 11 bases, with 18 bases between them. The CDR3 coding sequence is TGCGCCAGCAGTGGCGAGGGCCCGCATGAGCAGTATTTT. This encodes CASSGEGPHEQYF.